This T cell receptor beta chain was identified in a study of post-analysis software for immune sequencing data. Study at large: Secondary progressive, relapsing-remitting and progressive-relapsing multiple sclerosis were among the included disease courses.

Deletions cut 2 bases from V and 0 bases from J, with 13 bases between. Looked up from germline, CDR1 is DFQATT and CDR2 is SNEGSKA (reference sequence). CDR3 length: 15 amino acids. Comments on this clonotype: Its antigen is unidentified.

Incorporated into the TCR beta cDNA libraries were unique molecular identifiers, which served to reduce PCR and sequencing biases. Once 1 to 10 million T cells were used, about 510,000 cDNA molecules resulted. TCRdb re-derived calls from the PCR reads in MiXCR, one entry per CDR3 protein. The sample consists of some 260,000 distinct CDR3 sequences, 35% to 45% of them appearing once. Study results and limitations: Batch-matched samples strongly co-clustered by F measure. Higher frequency in patients than in controls was seen for roughly five TRBV segments, with TRBV5-6, TRBV5-1 and TRBV20-1 among them. Multiple sclerosis was associated with a significant reduction in normalized Chao1 diversity relative to controls.

This rearrangement joins TRBV20-1 to TRBJ1-1, with D tentatively TRBD1 (6 bases). Sequenced input: blood. The sequence came from a girl between 10 and 17 years old with multiple sclerosis. The CDR3 DNA reads as TGCAGTGCTAGACAGGGACACCGGATGAACACTGAAGCTTTCTTT. This codes for CSARQGHRMNTEAFF.